This T cell receptor (beta chain) originates from a study of blood T cells in healthy people across ages. Primers used in a second PCR of about 6 to 11 cycles were a sample-barcoded 5' primer and a J-beta primer mix. TCRdb re-analysed the 5' RACE reads in MiXCR, keeping a single row per CDR3 protein. The sample contains around 1,000,000 distinct CDR3 sequences, around 25% of which appear only once. In this sample, this clonotype turned up a few times. This same sample was also part of a study on T cells of mothers and their children.

Sequenced: blood. The TCR sequence derives from a girl aged 2 to 9 in good health.

CDR3 sequence reads: CASSATGGTEAFF. As DNA, the CDR3 is TGTGCCAGCAGCGCGACAGGGGGCACTGAAGCTTTCTTT. The V gene is TRBV5-6, the J gene TRBJ1-1; TRBD1 matches 9 bases. With 4 bases clipped from V and 4 bases from J, the junction kept 2 bases outside the gene matches. The germline gives CDR1 SGHDT, CDR2 YYEEEE. The CDR3 spans 13 residues.